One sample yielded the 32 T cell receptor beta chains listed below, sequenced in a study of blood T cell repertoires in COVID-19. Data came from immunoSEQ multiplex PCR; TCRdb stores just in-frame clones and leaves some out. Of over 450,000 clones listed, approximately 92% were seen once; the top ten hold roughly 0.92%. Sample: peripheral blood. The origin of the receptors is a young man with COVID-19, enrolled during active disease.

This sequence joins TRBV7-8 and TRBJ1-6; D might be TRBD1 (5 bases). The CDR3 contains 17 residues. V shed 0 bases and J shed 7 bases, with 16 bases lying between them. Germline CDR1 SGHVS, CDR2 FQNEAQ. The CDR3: CASSLAGAGRTNSPLHF. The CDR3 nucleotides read TGTGCCAGCAGCTTAGCTGGGGCGGGAAGGACCAATTCACCCCTCCACTTT.

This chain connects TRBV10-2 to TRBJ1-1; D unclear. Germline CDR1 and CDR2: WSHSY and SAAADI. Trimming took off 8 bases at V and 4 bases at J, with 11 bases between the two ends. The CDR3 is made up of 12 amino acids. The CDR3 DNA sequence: TGCGCCAGCGGGTCGGGATTCACTGAAGCTTTCTTT. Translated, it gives CASGSGFTEAFF.

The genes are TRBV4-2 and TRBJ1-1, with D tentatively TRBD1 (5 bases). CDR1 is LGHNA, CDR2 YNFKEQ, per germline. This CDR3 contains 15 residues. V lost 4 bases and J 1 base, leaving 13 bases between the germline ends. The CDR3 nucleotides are TGTGCCAGCAGCCCCCTCCTAGGGGCGAACACTGAAGCTTTCTTT. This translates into CASSPLLGANTEAFF.

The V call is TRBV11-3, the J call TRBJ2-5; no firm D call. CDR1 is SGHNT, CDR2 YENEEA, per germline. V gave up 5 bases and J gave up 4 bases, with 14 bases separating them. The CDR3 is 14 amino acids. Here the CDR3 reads CASSPRSERETQYF. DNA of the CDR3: TGTGCCAGCAGCCCCCGGTCCGAAAGAGAGACCCAGTACTTC.

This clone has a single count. The CDR3 loop reads CASESSGNTIYF. The CDR3 coding sequence is TGTGCCAGCGAGAGCTCTGGAAACACCATATATTTT. The V and J genes are TRBV2 and TRBJ1-3; D uncertain. Germline CDR1 and CDR2: SNHLY and FYNNEI. This CDR3 region has 12 residues. V was clipped by 8 bases and J by 0 bases, with 5 bases between them.

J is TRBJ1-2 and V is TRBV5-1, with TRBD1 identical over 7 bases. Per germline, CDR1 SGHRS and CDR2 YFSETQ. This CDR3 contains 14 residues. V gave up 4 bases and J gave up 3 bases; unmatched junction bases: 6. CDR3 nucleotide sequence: TGCGCCAGCAGCCCCACCGGGACAGACTATGGCTACACCTTC. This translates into CASSPTGTDYGYTF.

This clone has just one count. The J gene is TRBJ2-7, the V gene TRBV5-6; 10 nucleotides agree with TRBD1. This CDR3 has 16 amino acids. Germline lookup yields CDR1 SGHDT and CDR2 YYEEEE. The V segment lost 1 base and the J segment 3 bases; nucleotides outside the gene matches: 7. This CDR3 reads CASSLLGGQGRYEQYF. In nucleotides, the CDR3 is TGTGCCAGCAGCTTGCTTGGGGGACAGGGGCGCTACGAGCAGTACTTC.

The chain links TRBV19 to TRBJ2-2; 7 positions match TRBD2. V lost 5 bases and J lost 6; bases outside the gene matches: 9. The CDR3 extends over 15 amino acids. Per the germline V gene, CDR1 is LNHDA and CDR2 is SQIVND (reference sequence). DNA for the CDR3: TGTGCCAGTAGTGCTTGGGGGGGTGGCGCCGGGGAGCTGTTTTTT. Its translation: CASSAWGGGAGELFF.

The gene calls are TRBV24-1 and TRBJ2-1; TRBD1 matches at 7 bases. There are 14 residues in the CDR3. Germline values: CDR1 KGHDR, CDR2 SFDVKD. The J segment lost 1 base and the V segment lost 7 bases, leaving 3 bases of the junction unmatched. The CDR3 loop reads CATRQGPSYNEQFF. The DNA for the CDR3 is TGTGCCACCAGACAGGGGCCGTCCTACAATGAGCAGTTCTTC.

CDR3 region: CASSEASGSYNEQFF. The CDR3 DNA is TGTGCCAGCAGTGAAGCGTCGGGATCTTACAATGAGCAGTTCTTC. J is TRBJ2-1 and V is TRBV2; TRBD2 is a possible D gene (5 bases). This CDR3 contains 15 residues. Trimming pared 0 bases from V and 4 bases from J, leaving 10 bases between. Per the germline V gene, CDR1 is SNHLY and CDR2 is FYNNEI.

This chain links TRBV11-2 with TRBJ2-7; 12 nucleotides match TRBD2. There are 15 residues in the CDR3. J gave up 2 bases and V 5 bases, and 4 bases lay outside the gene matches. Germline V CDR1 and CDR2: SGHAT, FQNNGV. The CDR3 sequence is CASSKRLAGAYEQYF. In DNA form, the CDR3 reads TGTGCCAGCAGCAAACGACTAGCGGGAGCCTACGAGCAGTACTTC.

The CDR3 DNA follows: TGCGCCAGCAGCCAAGGTAGGCAGGCCTCCTACAATGAGCAGTTCTTC. Amino acids: CASSQGRQASYNEQFF. This sequence joins TRBV4-1 and TRBJ2-1; D unclear. The CDR3 length is 16 residues. The germline V and J ends were trimmed by 1 base and 0 bases, with 10 bases remaining between them. Germline CDR1 and CDR2: MGHRA and YSYEKL.

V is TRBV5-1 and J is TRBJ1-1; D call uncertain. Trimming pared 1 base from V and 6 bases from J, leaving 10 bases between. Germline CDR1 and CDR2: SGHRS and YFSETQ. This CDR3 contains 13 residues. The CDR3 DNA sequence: TGCGCCAGCAGCTTGAGCGGCGGCCCTGAAGCTTTCTTT. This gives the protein CASSLSGGPEAFF.

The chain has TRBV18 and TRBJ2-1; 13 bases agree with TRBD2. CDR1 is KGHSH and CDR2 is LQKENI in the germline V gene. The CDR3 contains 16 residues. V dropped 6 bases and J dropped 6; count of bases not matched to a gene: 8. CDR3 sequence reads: CASSHRTSGGTNEQFF. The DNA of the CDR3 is TGTGCCAGCTCCCACCGGACTAGCGGGGGAACCAATGAGCAGTTCTTC.

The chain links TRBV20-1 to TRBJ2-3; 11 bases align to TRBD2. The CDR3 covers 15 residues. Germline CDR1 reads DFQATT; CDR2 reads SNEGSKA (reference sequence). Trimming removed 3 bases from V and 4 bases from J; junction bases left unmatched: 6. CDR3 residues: CSASLAGGGSDTQYF. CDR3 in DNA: TGCAGTGCTAGTCTAGCGGGGGGTGGTTCAGATACGCAGTATTTT.

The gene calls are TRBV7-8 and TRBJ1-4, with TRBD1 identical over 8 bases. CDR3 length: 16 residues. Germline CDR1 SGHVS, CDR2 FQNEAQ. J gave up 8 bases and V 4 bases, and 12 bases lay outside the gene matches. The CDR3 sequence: CASSSISDRGGEKLFF. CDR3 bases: TGTGCCAGCAGCTCCATCTCTGACAGGGGCGGAGAAAAACTGTTTTTT.

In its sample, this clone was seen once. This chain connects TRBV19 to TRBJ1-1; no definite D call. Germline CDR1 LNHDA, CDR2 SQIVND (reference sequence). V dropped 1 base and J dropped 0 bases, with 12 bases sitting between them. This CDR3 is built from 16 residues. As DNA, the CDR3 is TGTGCCAGTAGTATAGTAATCGGGGTCGTGAACACTGAAGCTTTCTTT. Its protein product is CASSIVIGVVNTEAFF. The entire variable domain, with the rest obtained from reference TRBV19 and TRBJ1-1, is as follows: DGGITQSPKYLFRKEGQNVTLSCEQNLNHDAMYWYRQDPGQGLRLIYYSQIVNDFQKGDIAEGYSVSREKKESFPLTVTSAQKNPTAFYLCASSIVIGVVNTEAFFGQGTRLTVV.

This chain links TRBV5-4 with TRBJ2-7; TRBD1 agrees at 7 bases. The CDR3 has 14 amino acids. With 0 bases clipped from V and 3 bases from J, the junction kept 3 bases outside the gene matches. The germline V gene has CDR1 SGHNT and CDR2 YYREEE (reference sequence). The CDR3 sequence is CASSLDGTDYEQYF. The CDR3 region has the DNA TGTGCCAGCAGCTTGGACGGGACAGACTACGAGCAGTACTTC.

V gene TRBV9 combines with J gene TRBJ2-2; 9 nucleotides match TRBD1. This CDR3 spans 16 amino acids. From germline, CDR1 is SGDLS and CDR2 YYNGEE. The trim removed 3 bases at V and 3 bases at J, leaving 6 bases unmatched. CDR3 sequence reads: CASSDQQGAYTGELFF. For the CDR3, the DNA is TGTGCCAGCAGCGATCAACAGGGGGCATACACCGGGGAGCTGTTTTTT.

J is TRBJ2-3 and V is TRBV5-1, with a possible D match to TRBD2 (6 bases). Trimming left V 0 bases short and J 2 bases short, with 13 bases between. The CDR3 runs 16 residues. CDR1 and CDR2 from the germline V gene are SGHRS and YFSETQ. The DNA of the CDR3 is TGCGCCAGCAGCTTGGTTGGGGTAGCGGTCACAGATACGCAGTATTTT. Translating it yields CASSLVGVAVTDTQYF. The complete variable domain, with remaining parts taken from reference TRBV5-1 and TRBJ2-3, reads KAGVTQTPRYLIKTRGQQVTLSCSPISGHRSVSWYQQTPGQGLQFLFEYFSETQRNKGNFPGRFSGRQFSNSRSEMNVSTLELGDSALYLCASSLVGVAVTDTQYFGPGTRLTVL.

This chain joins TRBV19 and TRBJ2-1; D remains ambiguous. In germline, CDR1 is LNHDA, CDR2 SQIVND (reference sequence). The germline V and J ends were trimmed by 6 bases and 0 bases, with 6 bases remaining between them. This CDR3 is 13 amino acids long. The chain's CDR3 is CASSGASYNEQFF. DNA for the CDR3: TGTGCCAGTAGCGGTGCCTCCTACAATGAGCAGTTCTTC.

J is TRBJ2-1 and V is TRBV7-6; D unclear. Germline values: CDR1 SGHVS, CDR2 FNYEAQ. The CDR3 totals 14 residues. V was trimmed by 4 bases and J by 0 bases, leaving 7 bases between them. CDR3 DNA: TGTGCCAGCAGCTCCACAGTCTCCTACAATGAGCAGTTCTTC. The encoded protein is CASSSTVSYNEQFF.

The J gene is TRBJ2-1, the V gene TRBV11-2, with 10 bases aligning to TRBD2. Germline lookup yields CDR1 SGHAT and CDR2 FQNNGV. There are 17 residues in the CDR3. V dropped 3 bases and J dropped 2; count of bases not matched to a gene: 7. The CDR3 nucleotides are TGTGCCAGCAGCTTTCCTAGCGGGGGAACCACCTACAATGAGCAGTTCTTC. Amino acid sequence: CASSFPSGGTTYNEQFF.

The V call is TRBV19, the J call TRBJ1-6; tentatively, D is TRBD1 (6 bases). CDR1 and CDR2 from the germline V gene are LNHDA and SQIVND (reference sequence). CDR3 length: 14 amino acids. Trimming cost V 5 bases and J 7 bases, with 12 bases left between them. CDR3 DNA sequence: TGTGCCAGTAGTCGGGACACCCAGAATTCACCCCTCCACTTT. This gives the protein CASSRDTQNSPLHF.

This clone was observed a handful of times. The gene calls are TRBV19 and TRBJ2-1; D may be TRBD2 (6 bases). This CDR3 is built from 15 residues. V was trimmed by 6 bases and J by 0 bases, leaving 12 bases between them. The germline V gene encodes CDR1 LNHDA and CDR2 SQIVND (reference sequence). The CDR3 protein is CASSRTSSSYNEQFF. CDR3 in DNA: TGTGCCAGTAGCCGCACTAGCAGCTCCTACAATGAGCAGTTCTTC. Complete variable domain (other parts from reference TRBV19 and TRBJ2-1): DGGITQSPKYLFRKEGQNVTLSCEQNLNHDAMYWYRQDPGQGLRLIYYSQIVNDFQKGDIAEGYSVSREKKESFPLTVTSAQKNPTAFYLCASSRTSSSYNEQFFGPGTRLTVL.

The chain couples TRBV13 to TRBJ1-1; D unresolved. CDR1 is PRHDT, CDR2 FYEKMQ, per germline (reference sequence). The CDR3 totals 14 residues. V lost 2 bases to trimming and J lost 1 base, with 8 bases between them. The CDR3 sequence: CASSLPTRNTEAFF. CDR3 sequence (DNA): TGTGCCAGCAGCTTACCAACACGGAACACTGAAGCTTTCTTT.

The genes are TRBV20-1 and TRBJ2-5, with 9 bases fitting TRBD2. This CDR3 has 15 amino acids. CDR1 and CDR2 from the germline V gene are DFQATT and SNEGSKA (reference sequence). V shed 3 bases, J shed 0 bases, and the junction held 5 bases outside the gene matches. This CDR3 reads CSASPSGTYQETQYF. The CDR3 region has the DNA TGCAGTGCTAGTCCTAGCGGGACGTACCAAGAGACCCAGTACTTC.

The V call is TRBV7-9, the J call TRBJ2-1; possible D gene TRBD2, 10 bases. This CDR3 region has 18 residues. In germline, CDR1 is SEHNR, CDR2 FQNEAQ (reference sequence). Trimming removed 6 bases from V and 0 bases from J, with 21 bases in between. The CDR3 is CASRGTGTSESSYNEQFF. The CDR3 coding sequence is TGTGCCAGCAGGGGGACAGGGACTAGCGAGAGCTCCTACAATGAGCAGTTCTTC. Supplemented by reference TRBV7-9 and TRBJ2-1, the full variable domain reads DTGVSQNPRHKITKRGQNVTFRCDPISEHNRLYWYRQTLGQGPEFLTYFQNEAQLEKSRLLSDRFSAERPKGSFSTLEIQRTEQGDSAMYLCASRGTGTSESSYNEQFFGPGTRLTVL.

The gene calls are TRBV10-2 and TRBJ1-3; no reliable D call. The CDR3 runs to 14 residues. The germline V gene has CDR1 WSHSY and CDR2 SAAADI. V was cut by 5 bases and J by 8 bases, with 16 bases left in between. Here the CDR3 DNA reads TGCGCCAGCAGTACCTCCGGGAGGAGAGACACCATATATTTT. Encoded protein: CASSTSGRRDTIYF.

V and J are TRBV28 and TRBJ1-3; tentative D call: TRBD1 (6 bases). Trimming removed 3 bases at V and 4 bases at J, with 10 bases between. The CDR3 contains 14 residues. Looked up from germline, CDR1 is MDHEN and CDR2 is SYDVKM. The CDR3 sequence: CASSFQGTGNTIYF. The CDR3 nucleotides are TGTGCCAGCAGTTTCCAGGGGACGGGAAACACCATATATTTT. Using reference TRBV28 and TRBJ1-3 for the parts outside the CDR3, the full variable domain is DVKVTQSSRYLVKRTGEKVFLECVQDMDHENMFWYRQDPGLGLRLIYFSYDVKMKEKGDIPEGYSVSREKKERFSLILESASTNQTSMYLCASSFQGTGNTIYFGEGSWLTVV.

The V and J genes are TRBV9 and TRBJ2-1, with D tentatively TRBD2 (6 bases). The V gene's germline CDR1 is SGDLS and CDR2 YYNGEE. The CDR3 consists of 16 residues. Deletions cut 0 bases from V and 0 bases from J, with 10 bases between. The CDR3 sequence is CASSVGGDRSYNEQFF. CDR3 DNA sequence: TGTGCCAGCAGCGTAGGCGGGGATCGCTCCTACAATGAGCAGTTCTTC.

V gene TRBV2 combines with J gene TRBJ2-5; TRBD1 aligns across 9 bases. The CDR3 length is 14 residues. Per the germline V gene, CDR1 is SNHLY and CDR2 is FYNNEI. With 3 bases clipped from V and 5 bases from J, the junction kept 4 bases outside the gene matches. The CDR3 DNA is TGTGCCAGCAGTGAGGGGACAGGGTCGGAGACCCAGTACTTC. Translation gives CASSEGTGSETQYF.